The present TCR beta chain was sequenced within a study of technical replicates of blood from a few donors. V was shortened by 2 bases and J by 0 bases, with 9 bases between the two germline ends. Germline loops: CDR1 SGHTS, CDR2 YDEGEE. The length of the CDR3 is 15 residues. TCRdb keeps only in-frame clones here, not all; method: immunoSEQ multiplex PCR. The data hold about 83,000 clones, with over 85% observed a single time. The genes are TRBV5-8 and TRBJ2-1; D ambiguous. Sequencing was performed on T cells isolated from PBMCs. The receptor comes from a human donor in good health. The CDR3 loop reads CASSFDKNSYNEQFF. The CDR3 region has the DNA TGTGCCAGCAGCTTCGACAAGAACTCCTACAATGAGCAGTTCTTC.